This TCR beta chain was found in a study of T cells after yellow fever vaccination. Study-wide findings and caveats: Among primary-vaccination clones, most reappeared after the booster, at approximately 97% for CD4 and around 90% for CD8.

It was through 5'RACE template switching that TCR cDNA was made, with a universal primer site and UMIs added. TCRdb called the 5' RACE reads again in MiXCR, with one record for every CDR3 protein. Seen here are 95,000 to 100,000 distinct CDR3 sequences, roughly 6% observed once, and the top ten hold about 41%. The V gene's germline CDR1 is MNHEY and CDR2 SMNVEV (reference sequence). V lost 4 bases to trimming and J lost 2 bases, with 11 bases between them. The CDR3 runs to 14 residues. Regarding this clonotype: The target antigen is unknown.

The receptor was derived from a man in his late teens or twenties who received the YFV17D yellow fever vaccine. The chain carries TRBV27 and TRBJ1-2; D gene uncertain. The sequencing used CD8+ T cells sorted from PBMCs, collected 10 days after the yellow fever booster vaccination. CDR3 in amino acids: CASSSTPPNYGYTF. For the CDR3, the DNA is TGTGCCAGCAGTTCTACCCCACCCAACTATGGCTACACCTTC.